The source of this T cell receptor (beta chain) is a study of CD8+CD57+ T cells in acquired aplastic anemia. The study's findings and limits: Comparison of patients with controls identified approximately 28 shared CD8+ CDR3 sequences.

On this clonotype: Its antigen is still unknown.

Profiling of TCR beta VDJ combinations and CDR3 sequences used genomic DNA as template. One entry per CDR3 protein, called by TCRdb with MiXCR from the reads. The table includes 250,000 to 350,000 distinct CDR3 sequences, 45% to 65% detected once. The V and J ends lost 4 bases and 2 bases respectively, with 14 bases between them. The CDR3 consists of 15 residues. CDR1 is MGHDK, CDR2 SYGVNS, per germline. CD8+CD57+ cell expansion, shown by flow cytometry, had occurred in the patients selected for sequencing. Sequenced sample: sorted CD4+, CD8+, or CD8+CD57+ T cells (not recorded which) from PBMCs. The chain carries TRBV25-1 and TRBJ1-1; TRBD1 might be the D (6 bases). This clonotype was sampled from a human donor with aplastic anemia. The CDR3 here is CASSVQGVTNTEAFF. DNA of the CDR3: TGTGCCAGCAGTGTACAGGGTGTGACCAACACTGAAGCTTTCTTT. The full variable domain, completed using reference TRBV25-1 and TRBJ1-1, is EADIYQTPRYLVIGTGKKITLECSQTMGHDKMYWYQQDPGMELHLIHYSYGVNSTEKGDLSSESTVSRIRTEHFPLTLESARPSHTSQYLCASSVQGVTNTEAFFGQGTRLTVV.